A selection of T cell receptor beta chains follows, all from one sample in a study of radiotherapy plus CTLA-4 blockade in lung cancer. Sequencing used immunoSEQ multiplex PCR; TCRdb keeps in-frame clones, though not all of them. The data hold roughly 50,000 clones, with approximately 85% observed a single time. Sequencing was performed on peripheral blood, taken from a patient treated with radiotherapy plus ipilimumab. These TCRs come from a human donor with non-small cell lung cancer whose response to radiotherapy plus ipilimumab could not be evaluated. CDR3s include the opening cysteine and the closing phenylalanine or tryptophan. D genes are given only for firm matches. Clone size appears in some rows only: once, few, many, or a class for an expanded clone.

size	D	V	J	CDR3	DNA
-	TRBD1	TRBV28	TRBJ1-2	CASSIDRVNYGYTF	TGTGCCAGCAGTATCGACAGGGTTAACTATGGCTACACCTTC
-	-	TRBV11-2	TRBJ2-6	CASSLETQAGLDSGANVLTF	TGTGCCAGCAGCTTAGAGACCCAGGCAGGGCTCGACTCTGGGGCCAACGTCCTGACTTTC
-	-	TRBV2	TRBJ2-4	CASKEGLSSEAKNIQYF	TGTGCCAGCAAGGAGGGCCTCTCCTCAGAAGCCAAAAACATTCAGTACTTC
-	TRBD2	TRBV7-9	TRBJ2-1	CASSLELAGVEQFF	TGTGCCAGCAGCTTAGAACTAGCGGGAGTGGAGCAGTTCTTC
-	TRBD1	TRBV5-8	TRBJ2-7	CASSAGTGNNEQYF	TGTGCCAGCAGCGCCGGGACAGGGAATAACGAGCAGTACTTC
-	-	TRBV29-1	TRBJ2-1	CSVVLGVDEQFF	TGCAGCGTTGTCCTGGGAGTGGATGAGCAGTTCTTC
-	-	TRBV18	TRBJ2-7	CASSPIQGASYEQYF	TGTGCCAGCTCACCAATCCAGGGCGCGTCCTACGAGCAGTACTTC
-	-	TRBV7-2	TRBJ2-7	CASSRDRQGLGNEQYF	TGTGCCAGCAGCCGCGACAGACAGGGACTAGGGAACGAGCAGTACTTC
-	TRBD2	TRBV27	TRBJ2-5	CASSLSTPGLAGGRSGTQYF	TGTGCCAGCAGTTTATCGACGCCGGGACTAGCGGGAGGCCGGAGCGGGACCCAGTACTTC
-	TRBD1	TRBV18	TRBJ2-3	CASSPGQGLTDTQYF	TGTGCCAGCTCACCAGGACAGGGGTTAACAGATACGCAGTATTTT
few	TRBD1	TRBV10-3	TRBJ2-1	CAISETPGTGSYNEQFF	TGTGCCATCAGTGAGACCCCCGGGACAGGGAGTTACAATGAGCAGTTCTTC
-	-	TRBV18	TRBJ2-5	CASSPREGVGETQYF	TGTGCCAGCTCACCACGAGAAGGGGTTGGGGAGACCCAGTACTTC
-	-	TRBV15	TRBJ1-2	CATGGRTGNGYTF	TGTGCCACCGGGGGCCGAACAGGGAATGGCTACACCTTC
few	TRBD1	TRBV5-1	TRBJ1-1	CASSQTGTGLNTEAFF	TGCGCCAGCAGTCAAACCGGGACAGGATTGAACACTGAAGCTTTCTTT
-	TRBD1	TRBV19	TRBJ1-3	CASSPGQGFSGNTIYF	TGTGCCAGTAGTCCCGGACAGGGTTTCTCTGGAAACACCATATATTTT
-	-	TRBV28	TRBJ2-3	CASIGSEGVVGDTQYF	TGTGCCAGCATCGGGTCAGAGGGGGTGGTCGGCGATACGCAGTATTTT
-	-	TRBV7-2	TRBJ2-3	CASSLLAERSTDTQYF	TGTGCCAGCAGTCTTCTAGCCGAGAGGAGCACAGATACGCAGTATTTT
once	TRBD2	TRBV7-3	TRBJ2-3	CASSSLIAGGTDTQYF	TGTGCCAGCAGCAGCCTCATAGCGGGGGGCACAGATACGCAGTATTTT
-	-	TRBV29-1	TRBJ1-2	CSVEGRGANYGYTF	TGCAGCGTTGAGGGGCGGGGGGCTAACTATGGCTACACCTTC
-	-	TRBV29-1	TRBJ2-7	CSARKGRDRTYEQYF	TGCAGCGCAAGAAAGGGCAGAGACAGGACCTACGAGCAGTACTTC
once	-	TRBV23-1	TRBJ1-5	CASSQPGGNNQPQHF	TGCGCCAGCAGTCAACCTGGGGGGAACAATCAGCCCCAGCATTTT
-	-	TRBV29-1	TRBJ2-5	CSVPSPVPETQYF	TGCAGCGTCCCATCCCCAGTTCCTGAGACCCAGTACTTC
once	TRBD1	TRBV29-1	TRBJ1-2	CSVDPGQGAGGYTF	TGCAGCGTTGATCCCGGACAGGGGGCGGGTGGCTACACCTTC
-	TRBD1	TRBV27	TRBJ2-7	CASSPYRGRREQYF	TGTGCCAGCAGTCCTTACAGGGGGCGACGGGAGCAGTACTTC
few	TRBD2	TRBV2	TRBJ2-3	CASSVLAGGTDTQYF	TGTGCCAGCAGTGTCCTAGCGGGGGGGACAGATACGCAGTATTTT
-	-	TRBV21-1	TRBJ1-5	CASSINPRGRQPQHF	TGTGCCAGCAGCATAAACCCCAGGGGCAGGCAGCCCCAGCATTTT
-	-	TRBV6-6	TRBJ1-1	CASSYAADEAFF	TGTGCCAGCAGTTACGCGGCAGATGAAGCTTTCTTT
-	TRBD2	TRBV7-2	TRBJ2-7	CASSSGLAGSAYEQYF	TGTGCCAGCAGCTCTGGACTAGCGGGGAGTGCCTACGAGCAGTACTTC